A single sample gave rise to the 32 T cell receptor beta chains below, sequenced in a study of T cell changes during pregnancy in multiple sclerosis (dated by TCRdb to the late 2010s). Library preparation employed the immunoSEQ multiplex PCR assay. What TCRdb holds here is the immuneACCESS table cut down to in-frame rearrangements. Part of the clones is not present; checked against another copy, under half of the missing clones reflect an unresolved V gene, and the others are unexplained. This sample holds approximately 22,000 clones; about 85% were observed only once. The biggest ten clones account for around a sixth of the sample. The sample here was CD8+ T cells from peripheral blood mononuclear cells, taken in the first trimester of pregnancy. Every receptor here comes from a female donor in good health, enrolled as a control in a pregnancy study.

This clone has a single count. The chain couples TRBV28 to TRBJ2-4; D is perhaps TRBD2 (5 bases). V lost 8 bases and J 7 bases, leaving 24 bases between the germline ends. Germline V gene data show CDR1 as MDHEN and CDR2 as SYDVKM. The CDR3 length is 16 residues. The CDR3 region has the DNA TGTGCCAGCGCCCAACAAGGTAGCGCTACTAATAACATTCAGTACTTC. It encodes CASAQQGSATNNIQYF.

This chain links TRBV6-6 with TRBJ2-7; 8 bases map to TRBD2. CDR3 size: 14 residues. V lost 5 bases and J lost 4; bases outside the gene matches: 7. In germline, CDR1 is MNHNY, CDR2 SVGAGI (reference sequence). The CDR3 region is CASSNGGGSYEQYF. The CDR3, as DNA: TGTGCCAGCAGTAACGGGGGGGGGAGTTACGAGCAGTACTTC.

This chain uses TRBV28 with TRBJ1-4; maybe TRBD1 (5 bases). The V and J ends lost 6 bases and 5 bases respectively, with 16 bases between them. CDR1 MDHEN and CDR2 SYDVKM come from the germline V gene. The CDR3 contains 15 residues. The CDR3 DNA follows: TGTGCCAGCAGCCTTGCGGACATAGGAAATGAAAAACTGTTTTTT. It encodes CASSLADIGNEKLFF.

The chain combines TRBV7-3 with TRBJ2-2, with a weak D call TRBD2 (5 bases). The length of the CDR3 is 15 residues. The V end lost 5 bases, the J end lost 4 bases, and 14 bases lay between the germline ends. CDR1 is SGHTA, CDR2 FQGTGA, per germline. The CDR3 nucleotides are TGTGCCAGCAGCCCCACAGCGGTTTCCACCGGGGAGCTGTTTTTT. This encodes CASSPTAVSTGELFF.

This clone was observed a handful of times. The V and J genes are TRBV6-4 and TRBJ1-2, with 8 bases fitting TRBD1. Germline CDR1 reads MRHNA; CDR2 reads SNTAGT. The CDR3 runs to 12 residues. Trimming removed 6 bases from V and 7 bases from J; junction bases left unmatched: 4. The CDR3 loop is CASRGQGGGYTF. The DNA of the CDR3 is TGTGCCAGCAGAGGACAGGGCGGTGGCTACACCTTC.

For the CDR3, the DNA is TGTGCCAGCACCGGACTAGCGGGGTCCTACGAGCAGTACTTC. Protein product: CASTGLAGSYEQYF. This chain connects TRBV27 to TRBJ2-7, with 12 bases aligning to TRBD2. The CDR3 length is 14 residues. After removal of 7 bases from V and 1 base from J, the junction contained 2 bases not matched to a gene. Germline V lookup: CDR1 MNHEY, CDR2 SMNVEV (reference sequence).

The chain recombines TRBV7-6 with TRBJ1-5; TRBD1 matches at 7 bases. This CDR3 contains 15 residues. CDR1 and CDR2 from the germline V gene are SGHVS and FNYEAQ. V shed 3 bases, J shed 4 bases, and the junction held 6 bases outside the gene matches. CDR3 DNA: TGTGCCAGCAGCTTGAGTACAGGGGTGAATCAGCCCCAGCATTTT. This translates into CASSLSTGVNQPQHF.

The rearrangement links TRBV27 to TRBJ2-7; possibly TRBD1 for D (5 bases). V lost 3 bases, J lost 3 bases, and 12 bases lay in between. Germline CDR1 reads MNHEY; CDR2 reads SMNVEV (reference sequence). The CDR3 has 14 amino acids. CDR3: CASSLGLGLYEQYF. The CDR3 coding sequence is TGTGCCAGCAGTTTGGGGCTGGGCCTCTACGAGCAGTACTTC.

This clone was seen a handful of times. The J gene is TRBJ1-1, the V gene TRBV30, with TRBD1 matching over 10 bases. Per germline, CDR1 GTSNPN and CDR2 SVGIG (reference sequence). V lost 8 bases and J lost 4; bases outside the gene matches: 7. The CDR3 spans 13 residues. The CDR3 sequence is CAGPGTGATEAFF. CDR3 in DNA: TGTGCCGGGCCGGGGACAGGGGCCACTGAAGCTTTCTTT.

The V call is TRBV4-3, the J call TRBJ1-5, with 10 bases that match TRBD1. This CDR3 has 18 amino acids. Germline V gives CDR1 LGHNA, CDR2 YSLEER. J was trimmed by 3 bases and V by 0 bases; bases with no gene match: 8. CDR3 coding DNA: TGCGCCAGCAGCCAAGATATTGGGACAGGGGATTCCAATCAGCCCCAGCATTTT. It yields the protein CASSQDIGTGDSNQPQHF.

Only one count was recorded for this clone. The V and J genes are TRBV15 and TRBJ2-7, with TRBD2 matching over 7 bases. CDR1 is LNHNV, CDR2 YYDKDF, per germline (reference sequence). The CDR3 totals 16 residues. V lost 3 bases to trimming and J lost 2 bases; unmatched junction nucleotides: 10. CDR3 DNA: TGTGCCACCAGCAGGCTTTTCGGGGGGATGGCCTACGAGCAGTACTTC. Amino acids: CATSRLFGGMAYEQYF.

This CDR3 reads CASSDPGGRGTDTQYF. The CDR3 DNA reads TGTGCCAGCAGTGACCCGGGGGGTAGAGGCACAGATACGCAGTATTTT. This sequence joins TRBV6-1 and TRBJ2-3, with 7 bases lining up with TRBD2. The CDR3 totals 16 residues. Germline V gene sequence: CDR1 MNHNS, CDR2 SASEGT. After removal of 3 bases from V and 1 base from J, the junction contained 7 bases not matched to a gene.

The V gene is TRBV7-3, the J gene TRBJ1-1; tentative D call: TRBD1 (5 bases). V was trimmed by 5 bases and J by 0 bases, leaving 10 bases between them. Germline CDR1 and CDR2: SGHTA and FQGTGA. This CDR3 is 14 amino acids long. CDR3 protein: CASSVDTMNTEAFF. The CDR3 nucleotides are TGTGCCAGCAGCGTGGACACCATGAACACTGAAGCTTTCTTT.

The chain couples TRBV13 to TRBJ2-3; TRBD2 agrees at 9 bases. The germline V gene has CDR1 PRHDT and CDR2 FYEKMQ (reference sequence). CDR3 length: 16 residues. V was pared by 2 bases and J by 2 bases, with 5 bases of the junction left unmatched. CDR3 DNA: TGTGCCAGCAGCTTAATGGCTAGCGGGAACACAGATACGCAGTATTTT. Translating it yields CASSLMASGNTDTQYF.

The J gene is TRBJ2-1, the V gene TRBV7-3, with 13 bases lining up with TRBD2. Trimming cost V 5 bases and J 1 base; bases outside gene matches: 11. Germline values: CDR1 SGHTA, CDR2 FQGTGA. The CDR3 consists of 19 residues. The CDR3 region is CASSPGGGLAGISYNEQFF. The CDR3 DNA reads TGTGCCAGCAGCCCAGGTGGGGGACTAGCGGGAATTTCCTACAATGAGCAGTTCTTC. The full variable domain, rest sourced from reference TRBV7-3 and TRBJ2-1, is GAGVSQTPSNKVTEKGKYVELRCDPISGHTALYWYRQSLGQGPEFLIYFQGTGAADDSGLPNDRFFAVRPEGSVSTLKIQRTERGDSAVYLCASSPGGGLAGISYNEQFFGPGTRLTVL.

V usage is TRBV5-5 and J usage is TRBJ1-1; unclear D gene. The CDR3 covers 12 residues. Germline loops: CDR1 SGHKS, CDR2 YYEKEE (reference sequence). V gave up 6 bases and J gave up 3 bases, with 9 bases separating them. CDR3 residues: CASTSSDTEAFF. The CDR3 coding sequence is TGTGCCAGCACCTCGAGTGACACTGAAGCTTTCTTT.

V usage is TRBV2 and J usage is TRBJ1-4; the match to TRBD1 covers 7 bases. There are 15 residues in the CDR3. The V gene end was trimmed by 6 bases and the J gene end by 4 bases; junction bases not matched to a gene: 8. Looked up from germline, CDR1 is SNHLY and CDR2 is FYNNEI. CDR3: CASRERTGGNEKLFF. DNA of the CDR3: TGTGCCAGCAGGGAGAGGACAGGCGGTAATGAAAAACTGTTTTTT.

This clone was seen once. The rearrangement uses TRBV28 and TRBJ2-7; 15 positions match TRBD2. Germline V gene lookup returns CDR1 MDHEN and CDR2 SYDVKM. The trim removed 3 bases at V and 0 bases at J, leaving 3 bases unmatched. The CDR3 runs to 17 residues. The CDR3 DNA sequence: TGTGCCAGCAGTTTTCGGACTAGCGGGAGGGCCTCCTACGAGCAGTACTTC. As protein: CASSFRTSGRASYEQYF. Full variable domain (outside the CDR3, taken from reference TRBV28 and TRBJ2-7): DVKVTQSSRYLVKRTGEKVFLECVQDMDHENMFWYRQDPGLGLRLIYFSYDVKMKEKGDIPEGYSVSREKKERFSLILESASTNQTSMYLCASSFRTSGRASYEQYFGPGTRLTVT.

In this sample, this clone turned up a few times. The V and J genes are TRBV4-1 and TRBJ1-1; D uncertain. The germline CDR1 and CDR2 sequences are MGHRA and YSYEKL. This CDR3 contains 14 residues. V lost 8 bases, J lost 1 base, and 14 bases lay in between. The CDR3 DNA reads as TGCGCCAGCGAAGGTGAGGGCTGGAACACTGAAGCTTTCTTT. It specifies CASEGEGWNTEAFF.

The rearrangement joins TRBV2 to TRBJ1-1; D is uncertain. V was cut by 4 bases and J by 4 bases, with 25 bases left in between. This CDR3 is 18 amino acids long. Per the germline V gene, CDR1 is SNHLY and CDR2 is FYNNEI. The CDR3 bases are TGTGCCAGCAGTGGGTCGGAGGACGGCCGAAGGGTGGGCACTGAAGCTTTCTTT. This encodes CASSGSEDGRRVGTEAFF.

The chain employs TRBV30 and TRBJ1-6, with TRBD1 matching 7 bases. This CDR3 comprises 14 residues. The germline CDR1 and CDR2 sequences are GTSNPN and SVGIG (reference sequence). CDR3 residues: CARTQGSGNSPLHF. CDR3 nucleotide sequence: TGTGCGCGGACACAGGGGTCGGGTAATTCACCCCTCCACTTT.

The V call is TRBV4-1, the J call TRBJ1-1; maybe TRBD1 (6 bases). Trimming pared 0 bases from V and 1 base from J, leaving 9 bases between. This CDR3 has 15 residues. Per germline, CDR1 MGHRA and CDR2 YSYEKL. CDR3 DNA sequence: TGCGCCAGCAGCCAAGACGGGACAAGGAACACTGAAGCTTTCTTT. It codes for CASSQDGTRNTEAFF.

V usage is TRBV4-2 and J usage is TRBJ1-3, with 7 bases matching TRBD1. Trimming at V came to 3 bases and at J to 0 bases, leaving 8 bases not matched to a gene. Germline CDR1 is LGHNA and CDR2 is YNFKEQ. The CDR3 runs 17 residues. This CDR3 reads CASSQIRQGPSGNTIYF. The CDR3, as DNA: TGTGCCAGCAGCCAGATTAGACAGGGTCCCTCTGGAAACACCATATATTTT.

The CDR3 is CASSQDLASSYEQYF. In nucleotides, the CDR3 is TGTGCCAGCAGCCAAGATCTAGCGAGCTCCTACGAGCAGTACTTC. The chain employs TRBV5-4 and TRBJ2-7, with a tentative D call TRBD2 (6 bases). The CDR3 contains 15 residues. The V end was cut by 4 bases, the J end by 0 bases, with 14 bases between. Germline loops: CDR1 SGHNT, CDR2 YYREEE (reference sequence).

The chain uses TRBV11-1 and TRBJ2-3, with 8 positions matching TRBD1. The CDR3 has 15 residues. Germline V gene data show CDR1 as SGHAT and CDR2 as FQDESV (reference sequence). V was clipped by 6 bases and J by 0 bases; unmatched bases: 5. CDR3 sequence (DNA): TGTGCCAGCAGTCCCGGGACAGGTAGCACAGATACGCAGTATTTT. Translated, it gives CASSPGTGSTDTQYF. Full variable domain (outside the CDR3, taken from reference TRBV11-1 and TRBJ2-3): EAEVAQSPRYKITEKSQAVAFWCDPISGHATLYWYRQILGQGPELLVQFQDESVVDDSQLPKDRFSAERLKGVDSTLKIQPAELGDSAMYLCASSPGTGSTDTQYFGPGTRLTVL.

In DNA form, the CDR3 reads TGTGCCAGCAGTGAAACGAGGAGTCACCGAACCTACAATGAGCAGTTCTTC. This encodes CASSETRSHRTYNEQFF. This chain joins TRBV2 and TRBJ2-1; D ambiguous. Trimming stripped 2 bases from V and 2 bases from J, with 16 bases between. Germline V CDR1 and CDR2: SNHLY, FYNNEI. The CDR3 loop spans 17 amino acids.

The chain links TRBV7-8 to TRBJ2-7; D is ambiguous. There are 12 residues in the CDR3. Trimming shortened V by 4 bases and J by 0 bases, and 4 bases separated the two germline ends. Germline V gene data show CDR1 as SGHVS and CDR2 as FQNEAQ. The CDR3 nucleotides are TGTGCCAGCAGCTCCCGCTCCTACGAGCAGTACTTC. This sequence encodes CASSSRSYEQYF.

CDR3 DNA: TGTGCCAGCAGTCCTGCTAAAGGGGTATACGAGCAGTACTTC. The encoded protein is CASSPAKGVYEQYF. V usage is TRBV7-9 and J usage is TRBJ2-7, with D perhaps matching TRBD1 (5 bases). The V gene lost 6 bases and the J gene lost 4 bases, with 16 bases spanning the gap. The CDR3 consists of 14 residues. Looked up from germline, CDR1 is SEHNR and CDR2 is FQNEAQ (reference sequence).

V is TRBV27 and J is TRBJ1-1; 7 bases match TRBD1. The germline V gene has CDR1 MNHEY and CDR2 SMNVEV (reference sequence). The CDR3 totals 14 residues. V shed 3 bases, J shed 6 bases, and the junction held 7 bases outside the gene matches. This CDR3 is CASSFSRGDAEAFF. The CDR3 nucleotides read TGTGCCAGCAGTTTTTCCAGGGGGGACGCTGAAGCTTTCTTT.

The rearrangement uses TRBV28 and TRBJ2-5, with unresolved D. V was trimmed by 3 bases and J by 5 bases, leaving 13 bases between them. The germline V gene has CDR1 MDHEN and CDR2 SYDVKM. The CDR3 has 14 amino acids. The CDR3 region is CASSLVEPRETQYF. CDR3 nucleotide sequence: TGTGCCAGCAGTTTGGTCGAGCCTCGGGAGACCCAGTACTTC.

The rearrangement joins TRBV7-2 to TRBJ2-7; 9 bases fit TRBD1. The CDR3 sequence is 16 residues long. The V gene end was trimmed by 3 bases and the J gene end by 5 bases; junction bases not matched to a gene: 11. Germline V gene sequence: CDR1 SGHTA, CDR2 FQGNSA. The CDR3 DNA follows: TGTGCCAGCAGCTTGGGACAGGGAGTTTATGGGGACGAGCAGTACTTC. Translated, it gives CASSLGQGVYGDEQYF.

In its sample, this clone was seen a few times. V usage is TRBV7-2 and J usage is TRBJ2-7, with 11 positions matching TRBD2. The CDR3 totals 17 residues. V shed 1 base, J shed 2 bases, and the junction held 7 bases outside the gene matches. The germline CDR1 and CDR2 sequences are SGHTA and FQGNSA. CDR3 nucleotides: TGTGCCAGCAGCTTAGACGCTAGCGGGGGGCACCCCTACGAGCAGTACTTC. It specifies CASSLDASGGHPYEQYF.